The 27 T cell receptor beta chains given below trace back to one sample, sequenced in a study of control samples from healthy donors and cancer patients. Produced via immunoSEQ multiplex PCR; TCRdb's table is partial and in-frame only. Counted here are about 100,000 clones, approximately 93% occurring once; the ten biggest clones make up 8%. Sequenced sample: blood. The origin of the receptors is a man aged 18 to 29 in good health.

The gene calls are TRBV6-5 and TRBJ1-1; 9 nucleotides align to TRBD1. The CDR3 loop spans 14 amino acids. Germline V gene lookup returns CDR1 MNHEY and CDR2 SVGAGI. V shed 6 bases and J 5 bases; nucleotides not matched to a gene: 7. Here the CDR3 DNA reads TGTGCCAGCAGCATGGACAGGGGATTTACTGAAGCTTTCTTT. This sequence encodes CASSMDRGFTEAFF.

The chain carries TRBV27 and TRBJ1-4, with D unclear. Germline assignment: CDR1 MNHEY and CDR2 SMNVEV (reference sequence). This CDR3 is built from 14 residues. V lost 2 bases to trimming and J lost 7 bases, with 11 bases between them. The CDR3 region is CASSLTENFEKLFF. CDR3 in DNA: TGTGCCAGCAGTTTAACGGAGAATTTTGAAAAACTGTTTTTT. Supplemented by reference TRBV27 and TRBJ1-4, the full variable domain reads EAQVTQNPRYLITVTGKKLTVTCSQNMNHEYMSWYRQDPGLGLRQIYYSMNVEVTDKGDVPEGYKVSRKEKRNFPLILESPSPNQTSLYFCASSLTENFEKLFFGSGTQLSVL.

CDR3 bases: TGCAGCGTAGGAAGGACAGGGTCCAACTATGGCTACACCTTC. It translates to CSVGRTGSNYGYTF. The rearrangement uses TRBV29-1 and TRBJ1-2; 8 nucleotides line up with TRBD1. CDR3 length equals 14 residues. CDR1 SQVTM and CDR2 ANQGSEA come from the germline V gene. V shed 6 bases and J 2 bases; nucleotides not matched to a gene: 8.

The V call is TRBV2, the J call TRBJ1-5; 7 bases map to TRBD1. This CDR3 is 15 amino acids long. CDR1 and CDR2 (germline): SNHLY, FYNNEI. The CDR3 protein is CGCSWDRNGNQPQHF. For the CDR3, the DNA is TGTGGCTGTTCGTGGGACAGAAATGGCAATCAGCCCCAGCATTTT.

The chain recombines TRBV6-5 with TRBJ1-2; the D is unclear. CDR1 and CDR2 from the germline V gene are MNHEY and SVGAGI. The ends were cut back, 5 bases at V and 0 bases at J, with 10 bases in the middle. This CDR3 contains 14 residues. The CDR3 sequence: CASSPGTSNYGYTF. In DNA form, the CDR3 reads TGTGCCAGCAGTCCTGGAACTTCTAACTATGGCTACACCTTC.

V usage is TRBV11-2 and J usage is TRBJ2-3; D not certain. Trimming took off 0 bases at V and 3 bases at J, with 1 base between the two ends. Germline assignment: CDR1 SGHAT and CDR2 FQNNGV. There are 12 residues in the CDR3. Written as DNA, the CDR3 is TGTGCCAGCAGCTTAGAAACAGATACGCAGTATTTT. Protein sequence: CASSLETDTQYF.

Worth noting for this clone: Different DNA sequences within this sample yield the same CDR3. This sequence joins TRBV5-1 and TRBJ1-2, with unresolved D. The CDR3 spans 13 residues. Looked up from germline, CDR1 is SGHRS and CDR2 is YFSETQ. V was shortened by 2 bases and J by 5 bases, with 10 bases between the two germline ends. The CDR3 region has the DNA TGCGCCAGCAGCTTTAGACCCCAATATGGCTACACCTTC. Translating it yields CASSFRPQYGYTF.

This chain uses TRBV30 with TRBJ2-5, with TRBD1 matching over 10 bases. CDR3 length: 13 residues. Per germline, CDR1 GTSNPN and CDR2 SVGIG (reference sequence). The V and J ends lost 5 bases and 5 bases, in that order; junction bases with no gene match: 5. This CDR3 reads CAWEDRGKETQYF. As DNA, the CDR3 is TGTGCCTGGGAGGACAGGGGGAAGGAGACCCAGTACTTC. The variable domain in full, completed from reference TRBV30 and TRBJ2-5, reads SQTIHQWPATLVQPVGSPLSLECTVEGTSNPNLYWYRQAAGRGLQLLFYSVGIGQISSEVPQNLSASRPQDRQFILSSKKLLLSDSGFYLCAWEDRGKETQYFGPGTRLLVL.

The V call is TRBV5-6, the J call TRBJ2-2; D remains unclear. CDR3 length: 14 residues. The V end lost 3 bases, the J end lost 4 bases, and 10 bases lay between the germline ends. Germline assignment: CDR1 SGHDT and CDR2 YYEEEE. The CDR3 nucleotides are TGTGCCAGCAGCTCAACAGTCCCCACCGGGGAGCTGTTTTTT. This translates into CASSSTVPTGELFF. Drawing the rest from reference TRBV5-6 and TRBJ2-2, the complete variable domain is DAGVTQSPTHLIKTRGQQVTLRCSPKSGHDTVSWYQQALGQGPQFIFQYYEEEERQRGNFPDRFSGHQFPNYSSELNVNALLLGDSALYLCASSSTVPTGELFFGEGSRLTVL.

The CDR3 bases are TGCGCCAGCAGCTTGGTCGACAGAGGGACTGAAGCTTTCTTT. Translation gives CASSLVDRGTEAFF. V is TRBV5-1 and J is TRBJ1-1; possibly TRBD1 for D (5 bases). V dropped 0 bases and J dropped 5 bases, with 11 bases sitting between them. In germline, CDR1 is SGHRS, CDR2 YFSETQ. This CDR3 is built from 14 residues.

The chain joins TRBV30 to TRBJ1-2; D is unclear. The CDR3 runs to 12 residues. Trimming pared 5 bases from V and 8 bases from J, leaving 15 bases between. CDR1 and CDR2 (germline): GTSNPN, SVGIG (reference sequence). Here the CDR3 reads CAWPKTLGGYTF. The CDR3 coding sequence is TGTGCCTGGCCGAAGACGCTGGGAGGCTACACCTTC. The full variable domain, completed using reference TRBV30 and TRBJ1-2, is SQTIHQWPATLVQPVGSPLSLECTVEGTSNPNLYWYRQAAGRGLQLLFYSVGIGQISSEVPQNLSASRPQDRQFILSSKKLLLSDSGFYLCAWPKTLGGYTFGSGTRLTVV.

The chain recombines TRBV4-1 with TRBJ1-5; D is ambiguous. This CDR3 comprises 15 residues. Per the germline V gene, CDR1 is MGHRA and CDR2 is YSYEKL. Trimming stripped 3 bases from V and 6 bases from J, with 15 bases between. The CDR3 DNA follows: TGCGCCAGCAGCCAGGCCCAAGGAGGGAGTCAGCCCCAGCATTTT. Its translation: CASSQAQGGSQPQHF.

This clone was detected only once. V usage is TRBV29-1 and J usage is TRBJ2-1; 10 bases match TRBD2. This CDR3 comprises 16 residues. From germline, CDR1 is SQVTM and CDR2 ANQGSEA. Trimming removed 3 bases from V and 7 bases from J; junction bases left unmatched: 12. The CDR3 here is CSVEPWGAGGLNEQFF. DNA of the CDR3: TGCAGCGTTGAGCCCTGGGGAGCGGGAGGGCTTAATGAGCAGTTCTTC.

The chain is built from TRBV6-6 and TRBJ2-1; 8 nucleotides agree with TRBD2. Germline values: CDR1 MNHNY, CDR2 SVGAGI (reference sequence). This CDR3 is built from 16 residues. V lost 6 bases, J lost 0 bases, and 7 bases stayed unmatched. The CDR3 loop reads CASSPPSGSSYNEQFF. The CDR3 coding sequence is TGTGCCAGCAGCCCCCCCAGCGGGAGCTCCTACAATGAGCAGTTCTTC.

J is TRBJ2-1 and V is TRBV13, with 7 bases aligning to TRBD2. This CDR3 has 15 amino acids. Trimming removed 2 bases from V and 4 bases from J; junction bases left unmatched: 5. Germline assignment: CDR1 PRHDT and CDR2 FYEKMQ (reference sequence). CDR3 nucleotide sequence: TGTGCCAGCAGCTTACTAGCGGACTCATACAATGAGCAGTTCTTC. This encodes CASSLLADSYNEQFF.

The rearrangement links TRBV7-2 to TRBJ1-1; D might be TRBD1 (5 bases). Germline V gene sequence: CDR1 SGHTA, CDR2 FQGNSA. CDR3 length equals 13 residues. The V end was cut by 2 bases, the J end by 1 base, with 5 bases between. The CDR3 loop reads CASSLTGNTEAFF. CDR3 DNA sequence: TGTGCCAGCAGCTTAACAGGGAACACTGAAGCTTTCTTT.

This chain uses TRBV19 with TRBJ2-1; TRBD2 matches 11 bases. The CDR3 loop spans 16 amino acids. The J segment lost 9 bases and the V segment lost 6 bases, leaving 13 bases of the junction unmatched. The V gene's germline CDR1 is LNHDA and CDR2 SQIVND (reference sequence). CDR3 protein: CASSTPLAGVVFEQFF. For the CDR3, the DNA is TGTGCCAGTAGCACCCCACTAGCGGGAGTGGTTTTTGAGCAGTTCTTC.

The CDR3 here is CATSKTGGQGYTF. DNA for the CDR3: TGTGCCACCAGTAAAACGGGTGGTCAAGGCTACACCTTC. The rearrangement links TRBV24-1 to TRBJ1-2; unclear D gene. Germline-derived CDR1 and CDR2 are KGHDR and SFDVKD. The CDR3 sequence is 13 residues long. Trimming stripped 6 bases from V and 8 bases from J, with 15 bases between.

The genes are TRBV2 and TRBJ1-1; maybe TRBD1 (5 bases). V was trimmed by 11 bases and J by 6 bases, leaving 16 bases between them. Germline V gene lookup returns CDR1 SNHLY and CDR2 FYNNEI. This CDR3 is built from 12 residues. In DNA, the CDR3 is TGTGCCCGAGGGAGCAGGGATGCTGAAGCTTTCTTT. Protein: CARGSRDAEAFF.

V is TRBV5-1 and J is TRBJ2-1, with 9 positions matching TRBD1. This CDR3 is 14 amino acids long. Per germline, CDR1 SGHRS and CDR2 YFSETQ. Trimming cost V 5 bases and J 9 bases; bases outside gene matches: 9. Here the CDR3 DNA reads TGCGCCAGCAGACCCGGACAGGGGTGGGGTGAGCAGTTCTTC. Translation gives CASRPGQGWGEQFF.

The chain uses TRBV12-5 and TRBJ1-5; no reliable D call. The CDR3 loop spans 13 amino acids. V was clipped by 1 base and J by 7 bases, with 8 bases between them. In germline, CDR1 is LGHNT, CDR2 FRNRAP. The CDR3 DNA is TGTGCTAGTGGTTTGGAAGGGTGGCAGCCCCAGCATTTT. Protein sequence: CASGLEGWQPQHF.

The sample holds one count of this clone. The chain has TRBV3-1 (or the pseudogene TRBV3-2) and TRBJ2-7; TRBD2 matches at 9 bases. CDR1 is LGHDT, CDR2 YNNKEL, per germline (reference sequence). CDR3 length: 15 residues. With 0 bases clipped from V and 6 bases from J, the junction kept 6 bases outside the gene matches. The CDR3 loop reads CASSQDPAGGTEQYF. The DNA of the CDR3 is TGTGCCAGCAGCCAAGATCCAGCGGGGGGTACCGAGCAGTACTTC.

The CDR3 protein is CASSYWTGGEKTQYF. CDR3 DNA: TGTGCCAGCAGTTACTGGACAGGGGGCGAAAAGACCCAGTACTTC. J is TRBJ2-5 and V is TRBV6-5; TRBD1 matches at 11 bases. The CDR3 runs 15 residues. Germline V gene lookup returns CDR1 MNHEY and CDR2 SVGAGI. V shed 1 base and J 6 bases; nucleotides not matched to a gene: 4.

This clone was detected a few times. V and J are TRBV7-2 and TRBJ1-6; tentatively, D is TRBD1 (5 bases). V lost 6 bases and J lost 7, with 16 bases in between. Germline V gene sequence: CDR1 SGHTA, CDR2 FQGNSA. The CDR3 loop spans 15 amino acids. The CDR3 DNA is TGTGCCAGCAGTACCGCCGGGACGGAGAATTCACCCCTCCACTTT. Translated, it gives CASSTAGTENSPLHF.

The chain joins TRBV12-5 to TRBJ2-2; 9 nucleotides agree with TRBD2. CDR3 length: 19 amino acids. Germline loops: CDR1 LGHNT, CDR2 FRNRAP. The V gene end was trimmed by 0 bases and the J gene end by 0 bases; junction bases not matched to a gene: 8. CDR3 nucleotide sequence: TGTGCTAGTGGTTTGGTAACGGGACTAGCTAACGCGAACACCGGGGAGCTGTTTTTT. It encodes CASGLVTGLANANTGELFF.

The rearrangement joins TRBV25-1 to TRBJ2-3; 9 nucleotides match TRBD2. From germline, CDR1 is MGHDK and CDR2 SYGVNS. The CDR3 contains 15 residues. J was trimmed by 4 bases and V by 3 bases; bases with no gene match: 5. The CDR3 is CASSESAGGADTQYF. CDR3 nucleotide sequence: TGTGCCAGCAGTGAGTCGGCGGGAGGGGCAGATACGCAGTATTTT.

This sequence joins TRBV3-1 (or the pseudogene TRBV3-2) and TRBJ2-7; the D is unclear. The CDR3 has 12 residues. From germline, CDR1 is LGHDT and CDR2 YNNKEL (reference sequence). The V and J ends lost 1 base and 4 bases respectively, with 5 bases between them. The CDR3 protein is CASSQGPYEQYF. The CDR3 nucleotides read TGTGCCAGCAGCCAAGGGCCTTACGAGCAGTACTTC.